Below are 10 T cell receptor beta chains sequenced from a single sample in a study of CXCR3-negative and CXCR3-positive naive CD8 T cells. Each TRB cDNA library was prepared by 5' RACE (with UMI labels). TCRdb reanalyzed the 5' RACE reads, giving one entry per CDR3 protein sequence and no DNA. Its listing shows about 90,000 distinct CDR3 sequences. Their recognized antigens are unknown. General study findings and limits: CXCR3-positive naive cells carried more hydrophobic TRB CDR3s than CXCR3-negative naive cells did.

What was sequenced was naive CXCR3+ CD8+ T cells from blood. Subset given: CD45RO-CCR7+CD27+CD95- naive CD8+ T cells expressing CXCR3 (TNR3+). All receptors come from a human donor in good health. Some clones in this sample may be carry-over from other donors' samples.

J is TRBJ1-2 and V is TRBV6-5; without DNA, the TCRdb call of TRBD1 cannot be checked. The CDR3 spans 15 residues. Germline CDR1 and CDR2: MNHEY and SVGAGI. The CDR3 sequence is CASSSTGTGVDGYTF.

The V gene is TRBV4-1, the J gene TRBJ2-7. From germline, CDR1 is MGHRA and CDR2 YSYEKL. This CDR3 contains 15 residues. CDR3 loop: CASSQDPGDPYEQYF.

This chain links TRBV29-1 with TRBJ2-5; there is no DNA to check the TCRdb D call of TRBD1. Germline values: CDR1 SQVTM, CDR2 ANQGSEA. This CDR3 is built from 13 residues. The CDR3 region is CSVPGTGGETEYF.

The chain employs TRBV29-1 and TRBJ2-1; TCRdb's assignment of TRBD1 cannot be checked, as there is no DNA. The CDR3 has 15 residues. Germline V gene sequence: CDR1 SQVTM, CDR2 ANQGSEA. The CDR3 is CSVASGQGAHNEQFF.

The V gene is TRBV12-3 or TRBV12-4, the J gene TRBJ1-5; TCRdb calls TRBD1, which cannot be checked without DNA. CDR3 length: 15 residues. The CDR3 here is CASSGAGVSNQPQHF.

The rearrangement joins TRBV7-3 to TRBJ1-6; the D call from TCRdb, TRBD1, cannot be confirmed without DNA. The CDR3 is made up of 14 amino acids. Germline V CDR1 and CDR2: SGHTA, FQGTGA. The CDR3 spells CASRHDRTGSPLHF.

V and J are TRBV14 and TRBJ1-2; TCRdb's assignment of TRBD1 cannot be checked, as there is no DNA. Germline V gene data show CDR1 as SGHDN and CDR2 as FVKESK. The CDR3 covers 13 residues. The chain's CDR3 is CASSPGTGVGYTF.

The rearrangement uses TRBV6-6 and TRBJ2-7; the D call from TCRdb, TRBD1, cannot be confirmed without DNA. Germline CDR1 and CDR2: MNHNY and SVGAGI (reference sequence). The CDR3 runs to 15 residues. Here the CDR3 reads CASSYSPGAQNEQYF.

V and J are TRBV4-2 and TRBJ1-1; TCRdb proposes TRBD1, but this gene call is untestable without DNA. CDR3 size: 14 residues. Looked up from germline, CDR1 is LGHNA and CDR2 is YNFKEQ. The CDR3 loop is CAGSLTGPGTEAFF.

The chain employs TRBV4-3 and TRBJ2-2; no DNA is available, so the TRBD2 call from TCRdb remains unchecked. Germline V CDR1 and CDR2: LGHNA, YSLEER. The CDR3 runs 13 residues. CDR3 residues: CASSEKGGGELFF.